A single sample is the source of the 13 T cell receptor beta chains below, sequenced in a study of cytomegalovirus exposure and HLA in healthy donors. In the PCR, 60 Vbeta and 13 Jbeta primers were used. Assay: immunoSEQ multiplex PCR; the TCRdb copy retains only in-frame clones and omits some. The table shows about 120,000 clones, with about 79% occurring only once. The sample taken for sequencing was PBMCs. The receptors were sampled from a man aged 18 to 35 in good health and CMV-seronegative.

The CDR3 nucleotides are TGTGCCAGCAGCTTAGCTAACCAGGGAACGGCCAAAAACATTCAGTACTTC. Translating it yields CASSLANQGTAKNIQYF. The chain joins TRBV7-9 to TRBJ2-4; tentatively, D is TRBD1 (5 bases). The CDR3 extends over 17 amino acids. V lost 0 bases, J lost 1 base, and 13 bases lay in between. The V gene's germline CDR1 is SEHNR and CDR2 FQNEAQ (reference sequence). The complete variable domain, with remaining parts taken from reference TRBV7-9 and TRBJ2-4, reads DTGVSQNPRHKITKRGQNVTFRCDPISEHNRLYWYRQTLGQGPEFLTYFQNEAQLEKSRLLSDRFSAERPKGSFSTLEIQRTEQGDSAMYLCASSLANQGTAKNIQYFGAGTRLSVL.

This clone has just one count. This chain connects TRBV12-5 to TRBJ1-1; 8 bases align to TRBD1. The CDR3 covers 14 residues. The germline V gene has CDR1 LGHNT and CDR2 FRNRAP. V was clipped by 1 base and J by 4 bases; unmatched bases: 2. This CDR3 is CASGLEGQGTEAFF. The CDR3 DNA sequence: TGTGCTAGTGGTTTGGAAGGACAGGGCACTGAAGCTTTCTTT.

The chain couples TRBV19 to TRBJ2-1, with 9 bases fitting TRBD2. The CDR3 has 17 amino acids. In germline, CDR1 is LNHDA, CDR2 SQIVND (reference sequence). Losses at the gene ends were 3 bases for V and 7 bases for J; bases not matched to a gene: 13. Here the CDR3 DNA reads TGTGCCAGTAGTATCGGGCCGAGCGGGAGGTTTGGGAATGAGCAGTTCTTC. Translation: CASSIGPSGRFGNEQFF. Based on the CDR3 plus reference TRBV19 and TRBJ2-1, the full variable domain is DGGITQSPKYLFRKEGQNVTLSCEQNLNHDAMYWYRQDPGQGLRLIYYSQIVNDFQKGDIAEGYSVSREKKESFPLTVTSAQKNPTAFYLCASSIGPSGRFGNEQFFGPGTRLTVL.

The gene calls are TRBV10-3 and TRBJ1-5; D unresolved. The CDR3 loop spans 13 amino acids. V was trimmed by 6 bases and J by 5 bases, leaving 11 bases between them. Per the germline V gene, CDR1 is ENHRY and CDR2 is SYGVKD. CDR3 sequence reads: CAIRAGEDQPQHF. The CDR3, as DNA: TGTGCCATCAGGGCAGGTGAAGATCAGCCCCAGCATTTT.

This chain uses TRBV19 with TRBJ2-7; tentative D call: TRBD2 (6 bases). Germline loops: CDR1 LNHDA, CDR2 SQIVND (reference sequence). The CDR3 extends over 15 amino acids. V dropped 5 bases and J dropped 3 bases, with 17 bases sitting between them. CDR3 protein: CASSAQLAVGYEQYF. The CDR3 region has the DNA TGTGCCAGTAGTGCCCAACTAGCAGTCGGCTACGAGCAGTACTTC.

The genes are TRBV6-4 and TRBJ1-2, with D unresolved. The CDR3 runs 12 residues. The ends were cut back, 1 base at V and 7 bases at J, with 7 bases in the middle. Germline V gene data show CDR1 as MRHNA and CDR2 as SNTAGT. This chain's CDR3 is CASSDYEGGYTF. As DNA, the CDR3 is TGTGCCAGCAGTGACTACGAGGGTGGCTACACCTTC.

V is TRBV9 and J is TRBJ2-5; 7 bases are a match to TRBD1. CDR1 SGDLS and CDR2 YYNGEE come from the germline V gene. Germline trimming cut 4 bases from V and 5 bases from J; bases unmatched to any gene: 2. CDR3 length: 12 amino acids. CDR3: CASSSQGETQYF. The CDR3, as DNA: TGTGCCAGCAGCTCACAGGGGGAGACCCAGTACTTC.

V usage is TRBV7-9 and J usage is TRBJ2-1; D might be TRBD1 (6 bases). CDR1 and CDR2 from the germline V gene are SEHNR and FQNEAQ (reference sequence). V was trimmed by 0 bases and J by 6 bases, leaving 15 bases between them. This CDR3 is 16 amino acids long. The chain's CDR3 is CASSLAYGQGTNEQFF. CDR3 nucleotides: TGTGCCAGCAGCTTAGCGTACGGGCAGGGGACCAATGAGCAGTTCTTC.

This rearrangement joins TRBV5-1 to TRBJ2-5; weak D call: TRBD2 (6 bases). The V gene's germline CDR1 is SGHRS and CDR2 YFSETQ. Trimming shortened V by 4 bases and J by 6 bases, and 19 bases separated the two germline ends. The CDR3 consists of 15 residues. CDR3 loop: CASSLGSYRGKTQYF. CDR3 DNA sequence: TGCGCCAGCAGCCTCGGGTCCTACCGGGGGAAGACCCAGTACTTC.

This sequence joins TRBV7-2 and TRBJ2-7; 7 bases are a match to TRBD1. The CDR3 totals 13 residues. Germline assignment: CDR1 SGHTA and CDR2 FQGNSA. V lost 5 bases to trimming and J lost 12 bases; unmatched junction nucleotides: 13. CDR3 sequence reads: CASSPSGTEVRYF. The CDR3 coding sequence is TGTGCCAGCAGCCCCTCCGGGACAGAGGTTAGGTACTTC.

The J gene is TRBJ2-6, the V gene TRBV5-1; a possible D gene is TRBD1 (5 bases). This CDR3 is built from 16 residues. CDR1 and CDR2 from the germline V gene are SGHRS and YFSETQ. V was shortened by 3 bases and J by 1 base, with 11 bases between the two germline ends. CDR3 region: CASSSDRQSGANVLTF. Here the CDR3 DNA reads TGCGCCAGCAGCTCCGATAGACAGTCTGGGGCCAACGTCCTGACTTTC.

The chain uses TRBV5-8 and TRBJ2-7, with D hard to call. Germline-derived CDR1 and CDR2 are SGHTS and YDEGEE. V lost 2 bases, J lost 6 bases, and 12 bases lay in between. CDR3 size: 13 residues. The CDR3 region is CASSFELTGEQYF. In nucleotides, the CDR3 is TGTGCCAGCAGCTTTGAACTCACGGGCGAGCAGTACTTC.

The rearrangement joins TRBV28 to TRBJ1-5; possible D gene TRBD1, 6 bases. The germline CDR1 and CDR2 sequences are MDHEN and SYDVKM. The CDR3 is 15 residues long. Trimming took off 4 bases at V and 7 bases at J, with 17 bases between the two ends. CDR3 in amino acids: CASSSGGGGPQPQHF. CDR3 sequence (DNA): TGTGCCAGCAGTTCGGGGGGAGGGGGTCCCCAGCCCCAGCATTTT.